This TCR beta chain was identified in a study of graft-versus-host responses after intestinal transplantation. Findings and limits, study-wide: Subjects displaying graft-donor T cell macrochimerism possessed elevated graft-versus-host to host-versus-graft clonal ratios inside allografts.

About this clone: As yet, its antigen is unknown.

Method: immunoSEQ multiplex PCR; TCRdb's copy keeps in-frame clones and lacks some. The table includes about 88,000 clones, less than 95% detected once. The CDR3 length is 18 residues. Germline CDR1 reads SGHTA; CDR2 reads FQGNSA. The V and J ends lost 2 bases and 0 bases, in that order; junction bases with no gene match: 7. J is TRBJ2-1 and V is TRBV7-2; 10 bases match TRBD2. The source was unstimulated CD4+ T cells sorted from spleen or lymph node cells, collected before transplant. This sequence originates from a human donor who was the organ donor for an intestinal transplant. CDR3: CASSLRAGGISSYNEQFF. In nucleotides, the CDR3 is TGTGCCAGCAGCTTACGAGCGGGGGGGATCAGCTCCTACAATGAGCAGTTCTTC.